Following are 21 T cell receptor beta chains from one sample sequenced in a study of T cell responses to AZD1222 COVID-19 vaccine. Produced via immunoSEQ multiplex PCR; TCRdb's table is partial and in-frame only. The sample shows roughly 97,000 clones, over 75% of them seen only once. The sequenced sample was peripheral blood, obtained on day 0 of AZD1222 vaccination. These receptors all stem from an adult in good health.

The rearrangement uses TRBV6-5 and TRBJ2-1, with D unresolved. The CDR3 extends over 11 amino acids. The germline CDR1 and CDR2 sequences are MNHEY and SVGAGI. Trimming left V 6 bases short and J 4 bases short, with 4 bases between. This CDR3 is CASSRYNEQFF. The CDR3 bases are TGTGCCAGCAGCAGATACAATGAGCAGTTCTTC.

The chain is built from TRBV24-1 and TRBJ2-5; D gene uncertain. V lost 4 bases, J lost 2 bases, and 7 bases lay in between. CDR1 KGHDR and CDR2 SFDVKD come from the germline V gene. This CDR3 region has 13 residues. CDR3 in DNA: TGTGCCACCAGTGAGCGGTCGCAAGAGACCCAGTACTTC. It codes for CATSERSQETQYF.

The J gene is TRBJ2-3, the V gene TRBV5-1; 10 bases map to TRBD2. The ends lost 4 bases at V and 1 base at J; junction bases unmatched: 15. Germline V gene sequence: CDR1 SGHRS, CDR2 YFSETQ. This CDR3 spans 19 amino acids. The CDR3 loop is CASSGIAGGLKTRTDTQYF. The CDR3 nucleotides read TGCGCCAGCAGCGGAATAGCGGGGGGCCTCAAAACACGCACAGATACGCAGTATTTT.

The chain links TRBV5-4 to TRBJ2-3; D might be TRBD2 (5 bases). From germline, CDR1 is SGHNT and CDR2 YYREEE (reference sequence). The CDR3 is made up of 14 amino acids. The V end lost 2 bases, the J end lost 6 bases, and 13 bases lay between the germline ends. CDR3 nucleotides: TGTGCCAGCAGCTTTGCCGCCGGGGTTGATACGCAGTATTTT. It specifies CASSFAAGVDTQYF.

This sequence joins TRBV4-1 and TRBJ1-1; TRBD1 matches at 8 bases. This CDR3 has 16 amino acids. With 4 bases clipped from V and 2 bases from J, the junction kept 9 bases outside the gene matches. Germline CDR1 is MGHRA and CDR2 is YSYEKL. CDR3 in amino acids: CASSRPLQGVNTEAFF. The CDR3 region has the DNA TGCGCCAGCAGCCGCCCTCTACAGGGGGTTAACACTGAAGCTTTCTTT.

V and J are TRBV19 and TRBJ1-2; possible D gene TRBD1, 6 bases. V lost 3 bases and J lost 4, with 12 bases in between. CDR1 LNHDA and CDR2 SQIVND come from the germline V gene (reference sequence). This CDR3 has 14 residues. CDR3 in amino acids: CASSIVGGPYGYTF. The CDR3 bases are TGTGCCAGTAGTATTGTTGGGGGGCCCTATGGCTACACCTTC.

This clone has just one count. The chain employs TRBV9 and TRBJ1-3, with a weak D call TRBD1 (6 bases). The CDR3 consists of 16 residues. V was shortened by 0 bases and J by 0 bases, with 10 bases between the two germline ends. In germline, CDR1 is SGDLS, CDR2 YYNGEE. CDR3 residues: CASSVVGGHSGNTIYF. The DNA for the CDR3 is TGTGCCAGCAGCGTAGTCGGGGGCCACTCTGGAAACACCATATATTTT.

The chain couples TRBV6-5 to TRBJ1-1, with 11 bases aligning to TRBD1. The germline V gene encodes CDR1 MNHEY and CDR2 SVGAGI. This CDR3 is 15 amino acids long. The V gene end was trimmed by 6 bases and the J gene end by 0 bases; junction bases not matched to a gene: 3. The CDR3 DNA follows: TGTGCCAGCAGGGGGACAGGGGGACTGAACACTGAAGCTTTCTTT. Protein sequence: CASRGTGGLNTEAFF.

This rearrangement joins TRBV2 to TRBJ1-6; the D gene is possibly TRBD1 (5 bases). Per the germline V gene, CDR1 is SNHLY and CDR2 is FYNNEI. This CDR3 spans 14 amino acids. Trimming took 6 bases from V and 7 from J, leaving 13 bases between them. The CDR3 DNA follows: TGTGCCAGCAGGGGGGGACCCATAAATTCACCCCTCCACTTT. Amino acids: CASRGGPINSPLHF.

V is TRBV11-1 and J is TRBJ2-7, with D uncertain. Trimming shortened V by 1 base and J by 0 bases, and 13 bases separated the two germline ends. The CDR3 loop spans 16 amino acids. Germline V CDR1 and CDR2: SGHAT, FQDESV (reference sequence). The DNA for the CDR3 is TGTGCCAGCAGCTTAGATGTCACCTGGAGCTCCTACGAGCAGTACTTC. This codes for CASSLDVTWSSYEQYF.

The genes are TRBV19 and TRBJ1-1; D perhaps matches TRBD1 (5 bases). The CDR3 covers 15 residues. Germline loops: CDR1 LNHDA, CDR2 SQIVND (reference sequence). Deletions cut 6 bases from V and 0 bases from J, with 14 bases between. The CDR3, as DNA: TGTGCCAGTAGATCGCCAGGGACGCTGAACACTGAAGCTTTCTTT. It is translated as CASRSPGTLNTEAFF.

CDR3 sequence (DNA): TGCGCCAGCAGCTGGGACAGGTTACCAAATGAGCAGTTCTTC. Translation gives CASSWDRLPNEQFF. The chain couples TRBV5-1 to TRBJ2-1; 8 bases fit TRBD1. This CDR3 comprises 14 residues. Germline V CDR1 and CDR2: SGHRS, YFSETQ. The V segment lost 3 bases and the J segment 7 bases; nucleotides outside the gene matches: 6. The full variable domain, its missing parts supplied by reference TRBV5-1 and TRBJ2-1, is KAGVTQTPRYLIKTRGQQVTLSCSPISGHRSVSWYQQTPGQGLQFLFEYFSETQRNKGNFPGRFSGRQFSNSRSEMNVSTLELGDSALYLCASSWDRLPNEQFFGPGTRLTVL.

This chain connects TRBV6-5 to TRBJ2-2, with no clear D. Germline loops: CDR1 MNHEY, CDR2 SVGAGI. CDR3 length equals 15 residues. The V gene lost 6 bases and the J gene lost 0 bases, with 11 bases spanning the gap. DNA of the CDR3: TGTGCCAGCAGCCCCCGATGGACGAACACCGGGGAGCTGTTTTTT. Its translation: CASSPRWTNTGELFF.

The chain recombines TRBV19 with TRBJ2-5; D unclear. This CDR3 comprises 11 residues. CDR1 and CDR2 (germline): LNHDA, SQIVND (reference sequence). V was clipped by 6 bases and J by 1 base, with 3 bases between them. The DNA of the CDR3 is TGTGCCAGTAGCGCCCAAGAGACCCAGTACTTC. Its protein is CASSAQETQYF. The full variable domain, with the rest looked up from reference TRBV19 and TRBJ2-5, is DGGITQSPKYLFRKEGQNVTLSCEQNLNHDAMYWYRQDPGQGLRLIYYSQIVNDFQKGDIAEGYSVSREKKESFPLTVTSAQKNPTAFYLCASSAQETQYFGPGTRLLVL.

This chain connects TRBV18 to TRBJ1-2, with 8 bases matching TRBD1. CDR1 and CDR2 from the germline V gene are KGHSH and LQKENI. The V segment lost 5 bases and the J segment 8 bases; nucleotides outside the gene matches: 4. The CDR3 is 12 amino acids. CDR3 protein: CASSSGTGGYTF. The CDR3, as DNA: TGTGCCAGCTCATCCGGGACAGGCGGCTACACCTTC. Based on the CDR3 plus reference TRBV18 and TRBJ1-2, the full variable domain is NAGVMQNPRHLVRRRGQEARLRCSPMKGHSHVYWYRQLPEEGLKFMVYLQKENIIDESGMPKERFSAEFPKEGPSILRIQQVVRGDSAAYFCASSSGTGGYTFGSGTRLTVV.

This chain joins TRBV3-1 (or the pseudogene TRBV3-2) and TRBJ2-3; D is ambiguous. The CDR3 loop spans 15 amino acids. CDR1 and CDR2 from the germline V gene are LGHDT and YNNKEL (reference sequence). V lost 0 bases, J lost 3 bases, and 10 bases lay in between. CDR3 region: CASSQDPVFTDTQYF. As DNA, the CDR3 is TGTGCCAGCAGCCAAGATCCGGTTTTTACAGATACGCAGTATTTT.

This chain uses TRBV5-1 with TRBJ1-5; D unresolved. Trimming shortened V by 0 bases and J by 4 bases, and 8 bases separated the two germline ends. Per germline, CDR1 SGHRS and CDR2 YFSETQ. CDR3 length equals 14 residues. In DNA form, the CDR3 reads TGCGCCAGCAGCTTGGGAACAGAGAATCAGCCCCAGCATTTT. Amino acid sequence: CASSLGTENQPQHF.

The V call is TRBV19, the J call TRBJ1-2; D perhaps matches TRBD1 (6 bases). In germline, CDR1 is LNHDA, CDR2 SQIVND (reference sequence). The CDR3 covers 15 residues. Trimming stripped 6 bases from V and 3 bases from J, with 17 bases between. In nucleotides, the CDR3 is TGTGCCAGTAGGATTGGGGGGGCCGTTTACTATGGCTACACCTTC. It yields the protein CASRIGGAVYYGYTF.

The chain has TRBV19 and TRBJ1-5; TRBD1 is a possible D gene (5 bases). CDR3 size: 14 residues. Trimming took off 4 bases at V and 6 bases at J, with 13 bases between the two ends. CDR1 is LNHDA, CDR2 SQIVND, per germline (reference sequence). The CDR3 nucleotides are TGTGCCAGTAGTAGGAGCAGGGACGGTCAGCCCCAGCATTTT. Translated: CASSRSRDGQPQHF.

The rearrangement joins TRBV27 to TRBJ1-2, with 9 positions matching TRBD1. The length of the CDR3 is 14 residues. CDR1 and CDR2 (germline): MNHEY, SMNVEV (reference sequence). Germline trimming cut 4 bases from V and 6 bases from J; bases unmatched to any gene: 6. The CDR3 reads CASSSSGTGNGYTF. For the CDR3, the DNA is TGTGCCAGCAGTTCGTCCGGGACAGGGAATGGCTACACCTTC.

This clone was recorded once. This chain connects TRBV5-4 to TRBJ1-1; no clear D. The CDR3 is 16 residues long. V dropped 0 bases and J dropped 0 bases, with 12 bases sitting between them. Germline-derived CDR1 and CDR2 are SGHNT and YYREEE (reference sequence). The CDR3 sequence: CASSLDGRVMNTEAFF. The CDR3, as DNA: TGTGCCAGCAGCTTGGACGGGAGGGTTATGAACACTGAAGCTTTCTTT.